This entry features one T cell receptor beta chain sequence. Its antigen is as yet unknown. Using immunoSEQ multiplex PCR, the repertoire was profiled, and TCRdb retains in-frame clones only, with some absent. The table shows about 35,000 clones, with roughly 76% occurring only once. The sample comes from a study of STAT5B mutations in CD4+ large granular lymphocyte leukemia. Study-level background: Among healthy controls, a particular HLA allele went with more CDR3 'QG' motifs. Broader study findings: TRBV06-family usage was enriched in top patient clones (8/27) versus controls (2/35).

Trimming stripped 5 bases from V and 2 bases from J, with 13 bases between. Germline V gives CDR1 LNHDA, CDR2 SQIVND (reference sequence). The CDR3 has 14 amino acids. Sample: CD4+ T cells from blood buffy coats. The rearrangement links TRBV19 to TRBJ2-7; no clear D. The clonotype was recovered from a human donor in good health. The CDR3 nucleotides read TGTGCCAGTAGTTCCCCGACACCCCCCTACGAGCAGTACTTC. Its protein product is CASSSPTPPYEQYF.